This section outlines one T cell receptor (beta chain) sequence together with its context. This sample stems from a study of cytomegalovirus exposure and HLA in healthy donors. Between the trimmed V and J ends, which lost 7 bases and 2 bases, there was a span of 13 bases. CDR3 length: 13 residues. In germline, CDR1 is SGHRS, CDR2 YFSETQ. PCR used 60 Vbeta primers and 13 Jbeta primers. Generated by immunoSEQ multiplex PCR, the TCRdb table keeps only in-frame clones and is missing some. This table has some 120,000 clones, roughly two thirds appearing once. Sequencing was performed on PBMCs. This sequence originates from a man aged 30 to 45 in good health and CMV-seropositive. V is TRBV5-1 and J is TRBJ2-7; the D gene is possibly TRBD1 (6 bases). This CDR3 reads CASGPDSPYEQYF. The CDR3 nucleotides read TGCGCCAGCGGGCCGGACAGCCCCTACGAGCAGTACTTC.